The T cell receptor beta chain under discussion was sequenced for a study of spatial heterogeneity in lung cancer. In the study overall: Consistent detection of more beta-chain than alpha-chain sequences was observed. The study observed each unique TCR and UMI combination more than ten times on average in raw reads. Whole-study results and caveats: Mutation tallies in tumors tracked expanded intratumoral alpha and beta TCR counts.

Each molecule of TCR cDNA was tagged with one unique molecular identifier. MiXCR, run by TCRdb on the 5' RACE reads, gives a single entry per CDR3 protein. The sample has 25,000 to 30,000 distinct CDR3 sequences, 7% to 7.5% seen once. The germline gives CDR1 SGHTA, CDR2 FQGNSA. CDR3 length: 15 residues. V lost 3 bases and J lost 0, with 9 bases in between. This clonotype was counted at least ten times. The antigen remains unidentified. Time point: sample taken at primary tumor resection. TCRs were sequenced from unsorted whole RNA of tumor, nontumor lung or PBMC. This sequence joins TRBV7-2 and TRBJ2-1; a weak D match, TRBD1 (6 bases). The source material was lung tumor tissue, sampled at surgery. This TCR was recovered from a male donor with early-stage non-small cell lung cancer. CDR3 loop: CASSLMDSSYNEQFF. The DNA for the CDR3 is TGTGCCAGCAGCTTGATGGACAGCTCCTACAATGAGCAGTTCTTC.